Below, 18 T cell receptor beta chains from the same sample are listed, as sequenced in a study of regulatory T cells in long-lasting Graves disease. The time point here: persistent/refractory GD, antithyroid drugs over 5 years with positive TRAb. Scientists built the TCR library using RNA that was extracted from PBMCs. Arm-PCR of CDR3 regions and iRepertoire HTBI primers were the basis on which TCR beta libraries were built. TCRdb re-derived calls from the multiplex PCR reads in MiXCR, one entry per CDR3 protein. The data show approximately 360,000 distinct CDR3 sequences, with roughly 24% seen just once and 25% to 35% held by the top ten. This sample comprised peripheral blood mononuclear cells (PBMCs), obtained when the disease was refractory, from a patient treated with antithyroid drugs. The receptor source for this set is a woman in her thirties or forties with Graves disease.

The sample holds a few counts of this clonotype. This chain uses TRBV24-1 with TRBJ2-3; D gene unclear. Germline assignment: CDR1 KGHDR and CDR2 SFDVKD. The CDR3 is 15 residues long. V lost 5 bases and J 0 bases, leaving 11 bases between the germline ends. CDR3 in amino acids: CATSVGASSTDTQYF. The CDR3 DNA sequence: TGTGCCACCAGTGTAGGAGCGTCGAGCACAGATACGCAGTATTTT.

The CDR3 loop reads CASSSDTTASNYGYTF. The CDR3 nucleotides read TGCGCCAGCAGTTCGGATACAACCGCCTCTAACTATGGCTACACCTTC. The chain carries TRBV5-1 and TRBJ1-2; D gene unclear. Between the trimmed V and J ends, which lost 5 bases and 0 bases, there was a span of 17 bases. This CDR3 contains 16 residues. Germline V CDR1 and CDR2: SGHRS, YFSETQ.

This clonotype was seen a handful of times. V gene TRBV7-9 combines with J gene TRBJ2-5; tentative D call: TRBD2 (5 bases). In germline, CDR1 is SEHNR, CDR2 FQNEAQ (reference sequence). The V and J ends lost 5 bases and 2 bases respectively, with 15 bases between them. CDR3 size: 15 residues. CDR3 DNA sequence: TGTGCCAGCAGCGGACGACGGGAAATTCAAGAGACCCAGTACTTC. Its protein is CASSGRREIQETQYF.

The sample holds many counts of this clonotype. The CDR3 is CASSPPGQGANEQFF. For the CDR3, the DNA is TGTGCCAGCAGCCCCCCGGGACAGGGGGCCAATGAGCAGTTCTTC. The V and J genes are TRBV28 and TRBJ2-1; 12 bases map to TRBD1. The V gene's germline CDR1 is MDHEN and CDR2 SYDVKM. The junction had 6 bases not matched to a gene; V was cut back by 6 bases and J by 6 bases. This CDR3 has 15 residues.

About this clonotype itself: It differs at one base from a far larger clone, so likely a read error. This sequence joins TRBV6-5 and TRBJ2-7; 7 bases align to TRBD2. CDR1 is MNHEY, CDR2 SVGAGI, per germline. This CDR3 region has 15 residues. The CDR3 nucleotides read TGTGCCAGCAGTTACGAGGGAGGGGCACCCAGCGAGCAGTGCTTC. Protein product: CASSYEGGAPSEQCF.

This clonotype was counted ten times or more. The J gene is TRBJ2-5, the V gene TRBV20-1; 8 bases line up with TRBD2. Germline V gene sequence: CDR1 DFQATT, CDR2 SNEGSKA (reference sequence). CDR3 length: 15 amino acids. V was pared by 5 bases and J by 7 bases, with 15 bases of the junction left unmatched. CDR3 bases: TGCAGTGCTCACCTTCTAGCGGGCTCCAGGTGGACCCAGTACTTC. Translated: CSAHLLAGSRWTQYF.

This clonotype appeared many times. The chain couples TRBV6-4 to TRBJ2-1, with 8 bases fitting TRBD2. The CDR3 runs 14 residues. Germline V gives CDR1 MRHNA, CDR2 SNTAGT. With 0 bases clipped from V and 6 bases from J, the junction kept 1 base outside the gene matches. CDR3 nucleotide sequence: TGTGCCAGCAGTGACTCTGGGACTAGCAATGAGCAGTTCTTC. It is translated as CASSDSGTSNEQFF.

This clonotype appeared many times. J is TRBJ1-1 and V is TRBV11-2; D uncertain. The V gene lost 5 bases and the J gene lost 0 bases, with 13 bases spanning the gap. This CDR3 contains 15 residues. Germline V CDR1 and CDR2: SGHAT, FQNNGV. The CDR3 region is CASSTQGGMNTEAFF. The CDR3 nucleotides read TGTGCCAGCAGCACCCAAGGCGGTATGAACACTGAAGCTTTCTTT.

This chain connects TRBV27 to TRBJ2-7, with D possibly TRBD2 on 6 matching bases. The V end lost 3 bases, the J end lost 6 bases, and 15 bases lay between the germline ends. Germline V gene sequence: CDR1 MNHEY, CDR2 SMNVEV (reference sequence). This CDR3 has 14 amino acids. This CDR3 reads CASSLTSGWGEQYF. The CDR3, as DNA: TGTGCCAGCAGTTTGACCAGCGGGTGGGGCGAGCAGTACTTC.

Comments on this clonotype: A much larger clone differs by one base, so this may be a read error. This rearrangement joins TRBV12-3 or TRBV12-4 to TRBJ2-7; 8 nucleotides align to TRBD1. The J call may be in error: the DNA end matches TRBJ2-1 better. The CDR3 length is 14 residues. The DNA for the CDR3 is TGTGCCAGCAGTTTAGCGGACAGGGCAAGTGAGCAGTTCTTC. Its protein is CASSLADRASEQFF.

The rearrangement joins TRBV7-8 to TRBJ1-1, with 9 positions matching TRBD1. The V and J ends lost 2 bases and 1 base, in that order; junction bases with no gene match: 8. The CDR3 has 17 amino acids. Germline V lookup: CDR1 SGHVS, CDR2 FQNEAQ. The CDR3: CASSLRGTGWGNTEAFF. The DNA of the CDR3 is TGTGCCAGCAGCTTAAGGGGGACAGGGTGGGGGAACACTGAAGCTTTCTTT.

The table lists this clonotype with a few counts. The chain couples TRBV6-2 or TRBV6-3 to TRBJ2-7; D ambiguous. Trimming left V 2 bases short and J 5 bases short, with 13 bases between. The CDR3 is 14 amino acids. The germline gives CDR1 MNHEY, CDR2 SVGEGT. This CDR3 reads CASSYDEPFHEQYF. CDR3 sequence (DNA): TGTGCCAGCAGTTACGACGAGCCTTTCCACGAGCAGTACTTC.

The chain uses TRBV7-6 and TRBJ1-3; D gene unclear. CDR1 and CDR2 (germline): SGHVS, FNYEAQ. V was clipped by 2 bases and J by 8 bases, with 7 bases between them. CDR3 length: 12 amino acids. The CDR3: CASSLYSDTIYF. CDR3 DNA sequence: TGTGCCAGCAGCTTATACTCGGACACCATATATTTT. Together with reference TRBV7-6 and TRBJ1-3, the CDR3 gives the full variable domain: GAGVSQSPRYKVTKRGQDVALRCDPISGHVSLYWYRQALGQGPEFLTYFNYEAQQDKSGLPNDRFSAERPEGSISTLTIQRTEQRDSAMYRCASSLYSDTIYFGEGSWLTVV.

The chain links TRBV13 to TRBJ1-6; D possibly corresponds to TRBD1 (5 bases). The CDR3 has 17 residues. Per the germline V gene, CDR1 is PRHDT and CDR2 is FYEKMQ (reference sequence). V was trimmed by 0 bases and J by 10 bases, leaving 19 bases between them. CDR3 nucleotides: TGTGCCAGCAGCTTAGGCCGTAGACCCATCGAGGGGTCACCCCTCCACTTT. Translated, it gives CASSLGRRPIEGSPLHF.

This rearrangement joins TRBV7-6 to TRBJ1-1; D may be TRBD1 (6 bases). CDR3 size: 15 residues. Trimming pared 1 base from V and 1 base from J, leaving 10 bases between. Germline V gene sequence: CDR1 SGHVS, CDR2 FNYEAQ. The CDR3 DNA reads TGTGCCAGCAGCTTAGGGGACACTCAGAACACTGAAGCTTTCTTT. This sequence encodes CASSLGDTQNTEAFF.

This clonotype was observed many times. The V and J genes are TRBV6-2 or TRBV6-3 and TRBJ1-2; D possibly corresponds to TRBD1 (5 bases). The germline V gene has CDR1 MNHEY and CDR2 SVGEGT. V shed 0 bases and J shed 0 bases, with 8 bases lying between them. The CDR3 has 15 residues. CDR3 amino acids: CASSYSKTANYGYTF. In nucleotides, the CDR3 is TGTGCCAGCAGTTACTCTAAGACAGCTAACTATGGCTACACCTTC.

CDR3 bases: TGCAGCATAAAACCATACAATGAGCAGTTCTTC. Its translation is CSIKPYNEQFF. V is TRBV29-1 and J is TRBJ2-1; D not certain. The CDR3 totals 11 residues. Germline CDR1 and CDR2: SQVTM and ANQGSEA. V was pared by 8 bases and J by 4 bases, with 9 bases between.

This clonotype was seen only a few times. This sequence joins TRBV7-8 and TRBJ2-3, with D unresolved. CDR1 is SGHVS and CDR2 is FQNEAQ in the germline V gene. Trimming cost V 3 bases and J 4 bases, with 5 bases left between them. The CDR3 length is 12 residues. CDR3 protein: CASSFHSDTQYF. The CDR3, as DNA: TGTGCCAGCAGCTTCCATTCAGATACGCAGTATTTT. Supplemented by reference TRBV7-8 and TRBJ2-3, the full variable domain reads GAGVSQSPRYKVAKRGQDVALRCDPISGHVSLFWYQQALGQGPEFLTYFQNEAQLDKSGLPSDRFFAERPEGSVSTLKIQRTQQEDSAVYLCASSFHSDTQYFGPGTRLTVL.